A selection of T cell receptor beta chains follows, all from one sample in a study of T cells in localized non-small cell lung cancer. The assay was immunoSEQ multiplex PCR, and TCRdb's table has in-frame clones only and misses some. The table lists about 62,000 clones, roughly 81% of them singletons, with about 4.5% in the top ten. This material consisted of PBMCs, taken before any cancer treatment. The source is a man aged 40 to 70 with stage II lung adenocarcinoma. Both conserved end residues are trimmed from each CDR3. Each record gives: V gene, J gene, CDR3 protein.

v_gene: TRBV6-5
j_gene: TRBJ2-2
CDR3aa: ASTSHGANTGELF

v_gene: TRBV20-1
j_gene: TRBJ1-1
CDR3aa: SASYTEAF

v_gene: TRBV9
j_gene: TRBJ1-1
CDR3aa: ASNRGVMNTEAF

v_gene: TRBV7-6
j_gene: TRBJ1-2
CDR3aa: ASSYYPGQGNYGYT

v_gene: TRBV30
j_gene: TRBJ1-5
CDR3aa: AWNYGQVNQPQH

v_gene: TRBV30
j_gene: TRBJ1-1
CDR3aa: AWRILGRLNTEAF

v_gene: TRBV6-5
j_gene: TRBJ2-6
CDR3aa: ASSYNSVGGANVLT

v_gene: TRBV6-1
j_gene: TRBJ1-5
CDR3aa: ASGQGLNQPQH

v_gene: TRBV7-2
j_gene: TRBJ1-2
CDR3aa: ASSDRTGGYT

v_gene: TRBV6-5
j_gene: TRBJ2-7
CDR3aa: ASSYSPGRGYEQY

v_gene: TRBV7-3
j_gene: TRBJ2-3
CDR3aa: ASSTGQSRSTDTQY

v_gene: TRBV6-6
j_gene: TRBJ1-2
CDR3aa: ASSPEERMGGYT

v_gene: TRBV6-1
j_gene: TRBJ2-3
CDR3aa: ASKEGAGTDTQY